Below, 21 T cell receptor beta chains from the same sample are listed, as sequenced in a study of blood T cell repertoires in COVID-19. This table comes from immunoSEQ multiplex PCR, and its TCRdb copy is limited to in-frame clones, with some not included. Of about 180,000 clones listed, roughly nine tenths are singletons. Sequencing used peripheral blood. Receptors originate from a man aged 45 to 65 with acute or convalescent COVID-19.

The chain employs TRBV7-9 and TRBJ1-3, with D perhaps matching TRBD1 (6 bases). CDR3 length equals 14 residues. Trimming cost V 6 bases and J 1 base, with 10 bases left between them. Germline V gene data show CDR1 as SEHNR and CDR2 as FQNEAQ (reference sequence). Here the CDR3 reads CASRAQGSGNTIYF. CDR3 sequence (DNA): TGTGCCAGCAGAGCGCAGGGGTCTGGAAACACCATATATTTT.

This chain links TRBV2 with TRBJ2-2, with 9 bases identical to TRBD1. Germline CDR1 reads SNHLY; CDR2 reads FYNNEI. Trimming removed 2 bases from V and 2 bases from J; junction bases left unmatched: 3. The CDR3 covers 16 residues. The CDR3 DNA reads TGTGCCAGCAGTGAACGGGACAGGGATAACACCGGGGAGCTGTTTTTT. This encodes CASSERDRDNTGELFF.

A note on this clone: Within the sample, other DNA sequences also encode this same CDR3. The chain carries TRBV5-1 and TRBJ1-4; perhaps TRBD1 as D (5 bases). The CDR3 length is 15 residues. V lost 3 bases and J lost 0, with 9 bases in between. The germline CDR1 and CDR2 sequences are SGHRS and YFSETQ. CDR3 coding DNA: TGCGCCAGCAGCTCGGAAGGGGCAACTAATGAAAAACTGTTTTTT. Its protein product is CASSSEGATNEKLFF.

J is TRBJ1-1 and V is TRBV19; 8 bases line up with TRBD1. The junction had 5 bases not matched to a gene; V was cut back by 10 bases and J by 4 bases. CDR3 length: 12 amino acids. Germline loops: CDR1 LNHDA, CDR2 SQIVND (reference sequence). The CDR3 DNA is TGTGCCACCAAACAGGGGGTCACTGAAGCTTTCTTT. This gives the protein CATKQGVTEAFF.

The chain combines TRBV18 with TRBJ2-7, with a weak D call TRBD1 (5 bases). Trimming left V 0 bases short and J 6 bases short, with 12 bases between. The CDR3 runs 14 residues. Germline V gene data show CDR1 as KGHSH and CDR2 as LQKENI. The CDR3 loop reads CASSPPGPTLEQYF. The CDR3 coding sequence is TGTGCCAGCTCACCACCGGGGCCGACCCTCGAGCAGTACTTC. Combining the CDR3 with reference TRBV18 and TRBJ2-7 gives the whole variable domain NAGVMQNPRHLVRRRGQEARLRCSPMKGHSHVYWYRQLPEEGLKFMVYLQKENIIDESGMPKERFSAEFPKEGPSILRIQQVVRGDSAAYFCASSPPGPTLEQYFGPGTRLTVT.

This clone was seen just once. This chain links TRBV18 with TRBJ2-1, with a weak D call TRBD2 (6 bases). Trimming took 3 bases from V and 2 from J, leaving 8 bases between them. CDR1 KGHSH and CDR2 LQKENI come from the germline V gene. The CDR3 contains 14 residues. The CDR3 DNA follows: TGTGCCAGCTCACCCCGGGGGACCTACAATGAGCAGTTCTTC. This translates into CASSPRGTYNEQFF.

This chain links TRBV7-9 with TRBJ2-7; 9 bases map to TRBD2. Germline values: CDR1 SEHNR, CDR2 FQNEAQ (reference sequence). The CDR3 spans 14 residues. V gave up 5 bases and J gave up 2 bases; unmatched junction bases: 4. The CDR3: CASSPSGGTYEQYF. For the CDR3, the DNA is TGTGCCAGCAGCCCGAGCGGGGGGACCTACGAGCAGTACTTC. Variable domain in full (rest from reference TRBV7-9 and TRBJ2-7): DTGVSQNPRHKITKRGQNVTFRCDPISEHNRLYWYRQTLGQGPEFLTYFQNEAQLEKSRLLSDRFSAERPKGSFSTLEIQRTEQGDSAMYLCASSPSGGTYEQYFGPGTRLTVT.

The V and J genes are TRBV19 and TRBJ2-6, with D tentatively TRBD2 (5 bases). The germline V and J ends were trimmed by 5 bases and 0 bases, with 17 bases remaining between them. This CDR3 spans 18 amino acids. Germline CDR1 and CDR2: LNHDA and SQIVND (reference sequence). The CDR3 nucleotides read TGTGCCAGTAGTGGGTTGGAGAGGGATATCTCTGGGGCCAACGTCCTGACTTTC. It encodes CASSGLERDISGANVLTF.

This clone was observed once. The genes are TRBV7-2 and TRBJ1-1; no definite D call. Trimming took off 5 bases at V and 0 bases at J, with 16 bases between the two ends. Germline V gives CDR1 SGHTA, CDR2 FQGNSA. The CDR3 has 16 residues. CDR3 sequence reads: CASSHPRGGLNTEAFF. In nucleotides, the CDR3 is TGTGCCAGCAGCCACCCTCGGGGAGGCCTGAACACTGAAGCTTTCTTT.

The chain combines TRBV11-1 with TRBJ1-1, with D possibly TRBD1 on 5 matching bases. The V and J ends lost 6 bases and 5 bases respectively, with 10 bases between them. Germline V gene sequence: CDR1 SGHAT, CDR2 FQDESV (reference sequence). CDR3 size: 12 residues. The CDR3 DNA reads as TGTGCCAGCAGTCAGGGAGGGACTGAAGCTTTCTTT. It translates to CASSQGGTEAFF.

This sequence joins TRBV6-6 and TRBJ2-2; 12 bases align to TRBD1. This CDR3 is built from 17 residues. Germline V gene lookup returns CDR1 MNHNY and CDR2 SVGAGI (reference sequence). V dropped 5 bases and J dropped 2; count of bases not matched to a gene: 6. DNA of the CDR3: TGTGCCAGCAGTCCAGGGACAGGGGGCCTAAACACCGGGGAGCTGTTTTTT. Amino acids: CASSPGTGGLNTGELFF.

This chain's CDR3 is CASSLGSRGRTGELFF. DNA of the CDR3: TGTGCCAGCAGCCTCGGGAGCAGGGGGCGTACCGGGGAGCTGTTTTTT. The genes are TRBV21-1 and TRBJ2-2; no DNA check was done on the table's D call, TRBD1. TRBV21-1 is a listed pseudogene. This CDR3 is 16 amino acids long.

The chain combines TRBV5-4 with TRBJ2-7, with D maybe TRBD1 (6 bases). The CDR3 sequence is 13 residues long. The germline gives CDR1 SGHNT, CDR2 YYREEE (reference sequence). The germline V and J ends were trimmed by 4 bases and 5 bases, with 13 bases remaining between them. The CDR3 coding sequence is TGTGCCAGCAGCGCGAACAGGGCAGACGAGCAGTACTTC. It is translated as CASSANRADEQYF.

The V gene is TRBV11-2, the J gene TRBJ1-1; D is undetermined. Trimming cost V 2 bases and J 5 bases, with 9 bases left between them. The CDR3 has 13 residues. Germline V gives CDR1 SGHAT, CDR2 FQNNGV. CDR3: CASSLQTGTEAFF. In nucleotides, the CDR3 is TGTGCCAGCAGCTTACAGACGGGGACTGAAGCTTTCTTT.

This chain connects TRBV19 to TRBJ2-1; 11 bases agree with TRBD2. Trimming took 4 bases from V and 4 from J; bases not matched to a gene: 3. This CDR3 is built from 15 residues. CDR1 and CDR2 from the germline V gene are LNHDA and SQIVND (reference sequence). The CDR3 reads CASSKLAGAYNEQFF. DNA for the CDR3: TGTGCCAGTAGTAAACTAGCGGGAGCTTACAATGAGCAGTTCTTC.

The chain combines TRBV7-9 with TRBJ2-3, with TRBD2 matching 12 bases. Germline V gene lookup returns CDR1 SEHNR and CDR2 FQNEAQ (reference sequence). The CDR3 is 16 amino acids. Trimming at V came to 5 bases and at J to 4 bases, leaving 7 bases not matched to a gene. CDR3 region: CASSPPGLAGSDTQYF. The DNA of the CDR3 is TGTGCCAGCAGCCCCCCGGGACTAGCGGGTTCAGATACGCAGTATTTT.

The genes are TRBV19 and TRBJ1-4; D not certain. The V and J ends lost 2 bases and 7 bases respectively, with 5 bases between them. CDR1 and CDR2 (germline): LNHDA, SQIVND (reference sequence). The CDR3 length is 12 residues. The CDR3 loop is CASSIFGEKLFF. The CDR3 DNA sequence: TGTGCCAGTAGTATATTCGGTGAAAAACTGTTTTTT.

This chain connects TRBV28 to TRBJ1-5; 7 nucleotides align to TRBD1. The CDR3 has 13 residues. The trim removed 3 bases at V and 6 bases at J, leaving 2 bases unmatched. Germline CDR1 and CDR2: MDHEN and SYDVKM. CDR3 nucleotides: TGTGCCAGCAGTTTCAGGGGGTTTCAGCCCCAGCATTTT. Its translation is CASSFRGFQPQHF.

The gene calls are TRBV7-2 and TRBJ2-1; TRBD2 might be the D (6 bases). Germline CDR1 and CDR2: SGHTA and FQGNSA. This CDR3 has 13 amino acids. Trimming shortened V by 6 bases and J by 2 bases, and 8 bases separated the two germline ends. The DNA of the CDR3 is TGTGCCAGCAGTGGGACTCCCTACAATGAGCAGTTCTTC. This sequence encodes CASSGTPYNEQFF.

This chain uses TRBV10-3 with TRBJ1-2; 9 nucleotides line up with TRBD1. Germline assignment: CDR1 ENHRY and CDR2 SYGVKD. J was trimmed by 7 bases and V by 0 bases; bases with no gene match: 6. There are 15 residues in the CDR3. The CDR3: CAISESRDRGSGYTF. CDR3 bases: TGTGCCATCAGTGAGTCCCGAGACAGGGGGTCTGGCTACACCTTC.

CDR3 sequence reads: CASSSGQGASGANVLTF. The CDR3 nucleotides are TGTGCCAGCAGCTCGGGACAGGGGGCCTCTGGGGCCAACGTCCTGACTTTC. The V and J genes are TRBV5-4 and TRBJ2-6; 12 bases agree with TRBD1. V dropped 3 bases and J dropped 0; count of bases not matched to a gene: 1. Germline-derived CDR1 and CDR2 are SGHNT and YYREEE (reference sequence). The CDR3 contains 17 residues.